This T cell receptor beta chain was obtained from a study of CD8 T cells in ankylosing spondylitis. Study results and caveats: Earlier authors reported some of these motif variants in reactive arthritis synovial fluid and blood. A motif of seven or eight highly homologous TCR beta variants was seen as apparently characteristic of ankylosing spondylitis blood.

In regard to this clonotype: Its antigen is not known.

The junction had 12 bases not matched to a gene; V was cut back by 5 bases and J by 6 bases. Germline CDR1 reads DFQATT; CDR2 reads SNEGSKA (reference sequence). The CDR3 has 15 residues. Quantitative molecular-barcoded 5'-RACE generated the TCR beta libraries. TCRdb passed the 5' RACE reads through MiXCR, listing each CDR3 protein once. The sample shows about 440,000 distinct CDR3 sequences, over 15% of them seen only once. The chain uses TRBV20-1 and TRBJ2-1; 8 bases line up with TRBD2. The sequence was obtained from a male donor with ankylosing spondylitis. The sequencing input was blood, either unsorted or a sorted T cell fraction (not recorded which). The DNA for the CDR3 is TGCAGTGCTCCCGCTCGCGGGAGGCTTGGCAATGAGCAGTTCTTC. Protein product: CSAPARGRLGNEQFF.